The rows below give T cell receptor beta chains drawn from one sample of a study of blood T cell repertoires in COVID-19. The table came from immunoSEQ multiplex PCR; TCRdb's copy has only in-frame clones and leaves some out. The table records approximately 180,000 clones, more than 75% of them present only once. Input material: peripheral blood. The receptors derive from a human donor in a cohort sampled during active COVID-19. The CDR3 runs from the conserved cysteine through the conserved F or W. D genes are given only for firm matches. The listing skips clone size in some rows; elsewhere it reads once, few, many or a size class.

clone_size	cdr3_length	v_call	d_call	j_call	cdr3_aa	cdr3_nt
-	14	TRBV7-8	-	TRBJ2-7	CASSLQVDTYEQYF	TGTGCCAGCAGCCTCCAGGTGGACACCTACGAGCAGTACTTC
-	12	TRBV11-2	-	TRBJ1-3	CASSPSLNTIYF	TGTGCCAGCAGCCCCAGTTTGAACACCATATATTTT
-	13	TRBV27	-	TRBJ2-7	CASSPRTAHEQYF	TGTGCCAGCAGTCCCCGGACTGCCCACGAGCAGTACTTC
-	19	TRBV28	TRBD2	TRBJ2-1	CASSLRGSGRASSYNEQFF	TGTGCCAGCAGTTTACGAGGAAGCGGGAGGGCCAGCTCCTACAATGAGCAGTTCTTC
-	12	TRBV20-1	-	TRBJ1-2	CSASRGNSGYTF	TGCAGTGCTAGTAGGGGCAATAGTGGCTACACCTTC
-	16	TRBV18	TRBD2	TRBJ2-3	CASSRYGLADTDTQYF	TGTGCCAGCTCACGGTACGGACTAGCGGACACAGATACGCAGTATTTT
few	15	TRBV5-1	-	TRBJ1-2	CASSLGPQGPMGYTF	TGCGCCAGCAGCTTGGGACCACAGGGCCCAATGGGCTACACCTTC
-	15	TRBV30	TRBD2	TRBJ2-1	CAWGPLAGNYNEQFF	TGTGCCTGGGGGCCACTAGCGGGGAACTACAATGAGCAGTTCTTC
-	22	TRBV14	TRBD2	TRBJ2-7	CASSQKSWDSGLAGPSSYEQYF	TGTGCCAGCAGCCAAAAAAGTTGGGACTCGGGACTAGCGGGTCCAAGCTCCTACGAGCAGTACTTC
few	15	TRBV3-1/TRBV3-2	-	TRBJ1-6	CASSNTGSYNSPLHF	TGTGCCAGCAGCAATACAGGCTCCTATAATTCACCCCTCCACTTT
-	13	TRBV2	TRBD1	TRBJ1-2	CASGDRGAYGYTF	TGTGCCAGCGGCGACAGGGGGGCCTATGGCTACACCTTC
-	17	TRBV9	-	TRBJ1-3	CASSENGGGGSGNTIYF	TGTGCCAGCAGCGAGAACGGAGGGGGAGGGTCTGGAAACACCATATATTTT
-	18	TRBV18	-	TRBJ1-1	CASSPYGGTTAQNTEAFF	TGTGCCAGCTCACCATATGGTGGGACTACAGCCCAGAACACTGAAGCTTTCTTT
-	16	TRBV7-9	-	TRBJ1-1	CASSLALGRGDTEAFF	TGTGCCAGCAGCTTAGCGCTAGGGCGGGGGGACACTGAAGCTTTCTTT
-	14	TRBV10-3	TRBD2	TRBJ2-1	CATKEAGAFSEQFF	TGTGCCACCAAGGAGGCGGGAGCTTTTAGCGAGCAGTTCTTC
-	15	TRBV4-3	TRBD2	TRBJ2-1	CASSQVGGAHNEQFF	TGCGCCAGCAGCCAAGTCGGGGGGGCCCACAATGAGCAGTTCTTC
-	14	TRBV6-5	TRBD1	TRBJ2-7	CASSLGDRGYEQYF	TGTGCCAGCAGTCTGGGGGACAGGGGTTACGAGCAGTACTTC
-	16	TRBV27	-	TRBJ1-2	CASSLTGVTGNYGYTF	TGTGCCAGCAGTCTAACCGGAGTAACAGGGAACTATGGCTACACCTTC
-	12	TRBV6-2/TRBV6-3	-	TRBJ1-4	CASSSRQEKLFF	TGTGCCAGCAGTTCCCGACAGGAAAAACTGTTTTTT
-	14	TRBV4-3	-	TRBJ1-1	CASSQTGPIRQAFF	TGCGCCAGCAGCCAAACAGGGCCGATTCGCCAAGCTTTCTTT
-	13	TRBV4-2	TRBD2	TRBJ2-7	CASGTGGTYEQYF	TGTGCCAGCGGCACGGGGGGGACCTACGAGCAGTACTTC
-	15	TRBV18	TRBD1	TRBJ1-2	CASSPLGTDDYGYTF	TGTGCCAGCTCACCACTCGGGACAGATGACTATGGCTACACCTTC
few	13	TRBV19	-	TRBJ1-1	CASSAGRGTEAFF	TGTGCCAGTAGTGCGGGGAGAGGAACTGAAGCTTTCTTT
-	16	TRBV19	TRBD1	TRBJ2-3	CASSASTGYETDTQYF	TGTGCCAGTAGTGCCTCGACAGGGTATGAGACAGATACGCAGTATTTT
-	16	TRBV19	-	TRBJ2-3	CASSIGFGGTTDTQYF	TGTGCCAGTAGTATAGGATTCGGGGGAACCACAGATACGCAGTATTTT